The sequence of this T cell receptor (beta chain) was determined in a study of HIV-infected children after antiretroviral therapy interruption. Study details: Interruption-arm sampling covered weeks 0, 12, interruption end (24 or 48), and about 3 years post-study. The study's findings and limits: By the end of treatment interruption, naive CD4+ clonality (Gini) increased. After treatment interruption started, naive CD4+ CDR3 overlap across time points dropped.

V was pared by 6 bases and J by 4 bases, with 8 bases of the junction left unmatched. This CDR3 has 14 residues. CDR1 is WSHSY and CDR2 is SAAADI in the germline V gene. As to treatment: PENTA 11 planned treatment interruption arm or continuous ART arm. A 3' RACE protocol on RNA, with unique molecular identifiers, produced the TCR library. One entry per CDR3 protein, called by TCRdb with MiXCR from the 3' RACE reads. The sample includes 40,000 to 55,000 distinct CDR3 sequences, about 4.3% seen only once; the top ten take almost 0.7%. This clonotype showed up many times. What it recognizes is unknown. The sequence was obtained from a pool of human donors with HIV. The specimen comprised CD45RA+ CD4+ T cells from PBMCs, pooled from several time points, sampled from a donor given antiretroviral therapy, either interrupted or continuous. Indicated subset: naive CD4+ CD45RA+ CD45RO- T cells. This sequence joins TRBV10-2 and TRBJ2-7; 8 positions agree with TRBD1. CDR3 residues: CASSFPGQDYEQYF. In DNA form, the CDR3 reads TGCGCCAGCAGCTTTCCGGGACAGGATTACGAGCAGTACTTC.